These T cell receptor beta chains were read from a single sample in a study of CD8 T cells in ankylosing spondylitis. TCRdb used MiXCR to reprocess the 5' RACE reads, holding one entry per CDR3 protein. The repertoire includes fewer than 250,000 distinct CDR3 sequences, 25% to 30% of them detected once, and 6.6% sits in the top ten. The sequenced sample consisted of blood, either unsorted or a sorted T cell fraction (not recorded which). All receptors derive from a male donor with ankylosing spondylitis or in good health (not recorded which). The CDR3 runs from the conserved cysteine through the conserved F or W. D genes are given only for firm matches. Size tells how often a clone was seen (once, few, many) or the class of an expanded clone, and some rows leave it out.

clone size,D gene,J gene,V gene,CDR3 protein,CDR3 DNA
-,-,TRBJ2-7,TRBV7-2,CASSITGGDGVEQYF,TGTGCCAGCAGCATAACTGGGGGTGATGGGGTCGAGCAGTACTTC
many,TRBD1,TRBJ1-5,TRBV4-2,CASSQELGQGNQPQHF,TGTGCCAGCAGCCAAGAGCTGGGACAGGGTAATCAGCCCCAGCATTTT
many,TRBD2,TRBJ2-7,TRBV25-1,CASSDPSGSSYEQYF,TGTGCCAGCAGTGACCCTAGCGGGAGTTCCTACGAGCAGTACTTC
many,-,TRBJ2-7,TRBV27,CASRSGVYEQYF,TGTGCCAGCCGGTCCGGGGTATACGAGCAGTACTTC
-,TRBD2,TRBJ2-7,TRBV28,CASKFPGLGTSEQYF,TGTGCCAGCAAGTTCCCGGGACTAGGGACCTCCGAGCAGTACTTC
few,TRBD1,TRBJ2-3,TRBV20-1,CSARGNRGRTDTQYF,TGCAGTGCGCGGGGGAACAGGGGGCGCACAGATACGCAGTATTTT
-,-,TRBJ2-1,TRBV20-1,CSARQRTYNEQFF,TGCAGTGCTAGACAGCGTACCTACAATGAGCAGTTCTTC
-,-,TRBJ2-3,TRBV20-1,CSAPSLGGDTDTQYF,TGCAGTGCCCCCTCCCTTGGCGGGGACACAGATACGCAGTATTTT
-,TRBD1,TRBJ2-7,TRBV15,CATSTTRTGHYMYF,TGTGCCACCAGCACAACTAGGACAGGGCATTATATGTACTTC
-,-,TRBJ2-7,TRBV7-2,CASSKTGPYEQYF,TGTGCCAGCAGCAAAACAGGACCCTACGAGCAGTACTTC
few,TRBD1,TRBJ2-2,TRBV20-1,CSARDRAIVTGELFF,TGCAGTGCCCGGGACAGGGCGATAGTCACCGGGGAGCTGTTTTTT
-,TRBD2,TRBJ2-7,TRBV12-3/TRBV12-4,CASSWASGIQQYF,TGTGCCAGCTCCTGGGCTAGCGGGATTCAGCAGTACTTC
many,TRBD1,TRBJ2-7,TRBV5-1,CASSFGTGGSYEQYF,TGCGCCAGCAGCTTTGGGACAGGGGGCTCCTACGAGCAGTACTTC
few,-,TRBJ2-7,TRBV20-1,CSARGPSSYEQYF,TGCAGTGCTCGGGGACCTAGCTCCTACGAGCAGTACTTC
-,TRBD2,TRBJ2-1,TRBV20-1,CSAREGALAGAAEQFF,TGCAGTGCTAGAGAAGGGGCCCTAGCGGGAGCGGCTGAGCAGTTCTTC
many,-,TRBJ2-7,TRBV20-1,CSASPGRSAEQYF,TGCAGTGCTTCCCCAGGGAGGTCGGCCGAGCAGTACTTC
many,TRBD1,TRBJ2-7,TRBV20-1,CSATSPGTGNEQYF,TGCAGTGCTACAAGTCCCGGGACAGGGAACGAGCAGTACTTC
-,-,TRBJ2-3,TRBV20-1,CSATRGSTDTQYF,TGCAGTGCTACTCGGGGAAGCACAGATACGCAGTATTTT
-,-,TRBJ1-3,TRBV7-2,CASSQGSPGNTIYF,TGTGCCAGCAGCCAGGGCAGCCCTGGAAACACCATATATTTT
-,-,TRBJ2-2,TRBV4-3,CASSQSWVAGELFF,TGCGCCAGCAGCCAGAGTTGGGTAGCAGGGGAGCTGTTTTTT
-,TRBD1,TRBJ2-6,TRBV12-3/TRBV12-4,CASSSDRSTGANVLTF,TGTGCCAGCAGTTCGGACAGGTCAACTGGGGCCAACGTCCTGACTTTC
few,TRBD2,TRBJ2-5,TRBV4-2,CASSQEPSGRGETQYF,TGTGCCAGCAGCCAAGAACCTAGCGGGAGGGGAGAGACCCAGTACTTC
many,TRBD1,TRBJ1-1,TRBV18,CASSSTGGVEAFF,TGTGCCAGCTCATCTACAGGGGGCGTGGAAGCTTTCTTT
few,-,TRBJ1-1,TRBV20-1,CSASVVGGTEAFF,TGCAGTGCCAGTGTCGTTGGGGGCACTGAAGCTTTCTTT
-,TRBD1,TRBJ1-5,TRBV29-1,CSVGTGDQPQHF,TGCAGCGTTGGAACAGGGGACCAGCCCCAGCATTTT
many,TRBD1,TRBJ2-5,TRBV6-2/TRBV6-3,CASSYFSGQGAPSQETQYF,TGTGCCAGCAGTTACTTTAGTGGACAGGGGGCGCCTAGTCAAGAGACCCAGTACTTC
few,-,TRBJ1-2,TRBV12-3/TRBV12-4,CASNSRNYGYTF,TGTGCCAGCAACAGTCGCAACTATGGCTACACCTTC
-,TRBD2,TRBJ2-2,TRBV7-2,CASSITSGSVTGELFF,TGTGCCAGCAGCATCACTAGCGGGAGCGTCACCGGGGAGCTGTTTTTT
-,-,TRBJ2-2,TRBV12-3/TRBV12-4,CASTAREGLAGELFF,TGTGCCAGCACCGCAAGGGAAGGGCTGGCCGGGGAGCTGTTTTTT
many,-,TRBJ1-1,TRBV5-1,CASSQWGPTNTEAFF,TGCGCCAGCAGCCAATGGGGACCTACGAACACTGAAGCTTTCTTT
few,-,TRBJ1-6,TRBV7-9,CASSLGASNSPLHF,TGTGCCAGCAGCTTAGGGGCGTCGAATTCACCCCTCCACTTT
many,-,TRBJ2-1,TRBV29-1,CSMDIYNEQFF,TGCAGCATGGATATCTACAATGAGCAGTTCTTC
-,-,TRBJ2-5,TRBV20-1,CSARATAQETQYF,TGCAGTGCTAGAGCGACAGCCCAAGAGACCCAGTACTTC
many,-,TRBJ1-2,TRBV20-1,CSARDTNYGYTF,TGCAGTGCTAGGGACACTAACTATGGCTACACCTTC
-,TRBD2,TRBJ2-1,TRBV2,CASRATSGAYNEQFF,TGTGCCAGCAGGGCAACTAGCGGGGCCTACAATGAGCAGTTCTTC
once,-,TRBJ1-2,TRBV5-6,CASSLARAGNYGYTF,TGTGCCAGCAGCTTGGCGAGGGCAGGGAACTATGGCTACACCTTC
once,TRBD2,TRBJ2-1,TRBV20-1,CSARIREARPEQFF,TGCAGTGCTAGAATCCGGGAGGCCCGCCCAGAGCAGTTCTTC
few,TRBD1,TRBJ2-3,TRBV29-1,CSEPGTGTTDTQYF,TGCAGCGAGCCCGGGACAGGGACCACAGATACGCAGTATTTT
many,-,TRBJ2-3,TRBV5-4,CATEQGDTQYF,TGTGCCACCGAGCAAGGAGATACGCAGTATTTT
many,-,TRBJ2-7,TRBV9,CASSAGTSSYEQYF,TGTGCCAGCAGCGCGGGGACTTCTAGTTACGAGCAGTACTTC
-,-,TRBJ1-5,TRBV18,CASSQSGDQPQHF,TGTGCCAGCTCCCAGTCGGGTGATCAGCCCCAGCATTTT
few,TRBD2,TRBJ2-2,TRBV5-1,CASSLGRTSSTDTGELFF,TGCGCCAGCAGCTTGGGGAGGACTAGCTCCACCGACACCGGGGAGCTGTTTTTT
-,TRBD1,TRBJ2-1,TRBV11-1,CASSDGTGRYNEQFF,TGTGCCAGCAGCGACGGGACAGGACGCTACAATGAGCAGTTCTTC
many,-,TRBJ1-2,TRBV20-1,CSASLGMEGTYGYTF,TGCAGTGCCAGCCTCGGGATGGAGGGGACCTATGGCTACACCTTC
many,-,TRBJ1-1,TRBV7-2,CASSLTDTEAFF,TGTGCCAGCAGCCTGACAGACACTGAAGCTTTCTTT
many,-,TRBJ2-7,TRBV5-1,CASSLVTSGYEQYF,TGCGCCAGCAGCTTGGTCACCTCTGGCTACGAGCAGTACTTC
-,-,TRBJ1-4,TRBV10-3,CAAATNEKLFF,TGTGCCGCGGCTACTAATGAAAAACTGTTTTTT
-,TRBD1,TRBJ1-1,TRBV20-1,CSAREQGEAEAFF,TGCAGTGCTAGGGAACAGGGGGAGGCTGAAGCTTTCTTT
-,TRBD1,TRBJ1-2,TRBV7-9,CASSLGTGQGRWGYTF,TGTGCCAGCAGCTTAGGGACCGGACAGGGGAGGTGGGGCTACACCTTC
-,-,TRBJ2-7,TRBV7-2,CASSFTSGVEQYF,TGTGCCAGCAGCTTTACGAGTGGGGTCGAGCAGTACTTC
many,-,TRBJ1-1,TRBV4-3,CASSQEGGGEAFF,TGCGCCAGCAGCCAAGAGGGCGGGGGTGAAGCTTTCTTT
many,-,TRBJ2-7,TRBV5-1,CASSLSPDRLPYEQYF,TGCGCCAGCAGCTTGAGTCCCGACAGGCTACCCTACGAGCAGTACTTC
few,-,TRBJ2-6,TRBV20-1,CSARDRWGDYSGANVLTF,TGCAGTGCTAGGGATCGCTGGGGAGATTACTCTGGGGCCAACGTCCTGACTTTC
-,-,TRBJ2-1,TRBV18,CASSFRRGIEYNEQFF,TGTGCCAGCTCATTTCGACGGGGGATAGAATACAATGAGCAGTTCTTC
few,-,TRBJ2-2,TRBV7-8,CASSLAGHRTGELFF,TGTGCCAGCAGCTTAGCGGGACATAGAACCGGGGAGCTGTTTTTT